This T cell receptor (beta chain) comes out of a study of shared clonotypes between healthy human individuals. At the level of the study: For every donor, three CD4 naive, three CD4 memory, two CD8 naive and one CD8 memory plates were used.

This clone is a singleton in its sample. Antigen: not known. V was clipped by 8 bases and J by 2 bases; unmatched bases: 8. Germline CDR1 SNHLY, CDR2 FYNNEI. The CDR3 is made up of 15 amino acids. The data were produced by immunoSEQ multiplex PCR, yet TCRdb's version contains in-frame clones alone and is incomplete. The table has about 2.2 million clones, approximately 92% seen once. Naive CD8 isolation took CD45RO-negative cells positively selected for CCR7 and excluded terminally differentiated effector memory CD45RA+ cells. Study-level findings and limits: Estimated richness values were generally larger in naive subsets than in memory subsets.

This rearrangement joins TRBV2 to TRBJ2-2; 7 positions match TRBD1. This TCR came from a man between 18 and 35 years old in good health. Some clones in this sample may be carry-over from other donors' samples. Sequenced: naive CD8+ T cells from PBMCs. CDR3 in DNA: TGTGCCAGCCTCCGGGACAGTCTTAACACCGGGGAGCTGTTTTTT. Amino acid sequence: CASLRDSLNTGELFF.